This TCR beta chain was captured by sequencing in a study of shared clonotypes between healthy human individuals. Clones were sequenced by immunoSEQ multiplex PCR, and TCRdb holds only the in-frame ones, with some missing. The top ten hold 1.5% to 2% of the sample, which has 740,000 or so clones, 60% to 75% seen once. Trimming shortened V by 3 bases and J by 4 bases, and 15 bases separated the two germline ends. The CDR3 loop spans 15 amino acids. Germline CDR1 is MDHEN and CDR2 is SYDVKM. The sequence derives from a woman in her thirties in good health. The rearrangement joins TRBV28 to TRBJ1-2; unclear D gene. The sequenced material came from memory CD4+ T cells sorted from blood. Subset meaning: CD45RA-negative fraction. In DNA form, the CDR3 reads TGTGCCAGCAGTTTGTTCCCGGGCCAGAGCTATGGCTACACCTTC. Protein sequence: CASSLFPGQSYGYTF.